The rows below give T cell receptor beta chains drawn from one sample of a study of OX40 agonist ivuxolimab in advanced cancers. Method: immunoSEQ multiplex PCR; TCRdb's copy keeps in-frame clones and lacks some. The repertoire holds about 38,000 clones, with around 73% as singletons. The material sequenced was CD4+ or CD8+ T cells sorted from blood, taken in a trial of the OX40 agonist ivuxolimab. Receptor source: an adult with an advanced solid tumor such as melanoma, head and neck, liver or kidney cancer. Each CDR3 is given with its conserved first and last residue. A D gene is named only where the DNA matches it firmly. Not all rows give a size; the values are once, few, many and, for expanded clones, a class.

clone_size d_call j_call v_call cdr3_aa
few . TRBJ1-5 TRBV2 CASSGGYSNQPQHF
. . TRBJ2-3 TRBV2 CASSEGQISTDTQYF
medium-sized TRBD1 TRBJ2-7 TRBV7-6 CASSLRDRDYEQYF
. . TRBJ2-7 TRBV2 CASIPAVTSYEQYF
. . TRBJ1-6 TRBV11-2 CASSSVGRDSPLHF
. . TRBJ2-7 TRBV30 CAWSPLNSYEQYF
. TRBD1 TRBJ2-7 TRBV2 CASSEGDRFYEQYF
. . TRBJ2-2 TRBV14 CASSQGDTRRVLFF
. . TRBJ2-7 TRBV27 CASSPYGAYEQYF
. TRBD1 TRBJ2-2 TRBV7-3 CASSLGTGPGELFF
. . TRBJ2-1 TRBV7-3 CASSPRSGHNEQFF
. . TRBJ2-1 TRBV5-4 CASSLAPWSSYNEQFF
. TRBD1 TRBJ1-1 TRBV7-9 CASSNRSGGANTEAFF
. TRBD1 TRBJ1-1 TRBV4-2 CASSLGQMNTEAFF
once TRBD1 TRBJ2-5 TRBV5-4 CASSPRQGPETQYF
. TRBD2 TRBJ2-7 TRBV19 CASSPRLAGNSYEQYF
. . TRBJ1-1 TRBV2 CASSEGRTANTEAFF
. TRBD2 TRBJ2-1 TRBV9 CASSVGLAGLLGEQFF
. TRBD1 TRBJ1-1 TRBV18 CASSPRGQGTEAFF
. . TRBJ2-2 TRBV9 CASSGRGAGTGELFF
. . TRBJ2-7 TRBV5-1 CASSLQVASSYEQYF